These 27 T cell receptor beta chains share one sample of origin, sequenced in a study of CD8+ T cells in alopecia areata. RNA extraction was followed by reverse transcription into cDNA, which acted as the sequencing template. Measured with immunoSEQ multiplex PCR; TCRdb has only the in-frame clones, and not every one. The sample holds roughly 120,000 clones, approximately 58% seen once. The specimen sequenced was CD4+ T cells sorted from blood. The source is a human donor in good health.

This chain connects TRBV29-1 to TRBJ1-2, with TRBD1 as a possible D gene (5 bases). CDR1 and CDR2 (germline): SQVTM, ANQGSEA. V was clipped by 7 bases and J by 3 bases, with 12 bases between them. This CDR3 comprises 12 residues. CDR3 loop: CSGLGRDYGYTF. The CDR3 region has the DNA TGCAGCGGGTTAGGCAGGGACTATGGCTACACCTTC.

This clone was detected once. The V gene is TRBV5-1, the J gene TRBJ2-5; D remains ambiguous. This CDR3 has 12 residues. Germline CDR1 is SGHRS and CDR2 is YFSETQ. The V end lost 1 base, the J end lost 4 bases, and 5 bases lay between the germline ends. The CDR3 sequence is CASSLFLETQYF. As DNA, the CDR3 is TGCGCCAGCAGCTTGTTCTTAGAGACCCAGTACTTC. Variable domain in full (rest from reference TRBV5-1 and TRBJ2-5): KAGVTQTPRYLIKTRGQQVTLSCSPISGHRSVSWYQQTPGQGLQFLFEYFSETQRNKGNFPGRFSGRQFSNSRSEMNVSTLELGDSALYLCASSLFLETQYFGPGTRLLVL.

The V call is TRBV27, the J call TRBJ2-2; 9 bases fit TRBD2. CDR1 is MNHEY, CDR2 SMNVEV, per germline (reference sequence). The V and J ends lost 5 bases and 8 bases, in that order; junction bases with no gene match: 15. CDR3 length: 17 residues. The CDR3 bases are TGTGCCAGCAGTCCGAGGGAAAGCGGGGGGCATGGAGGGGAGCTGTTTTTT. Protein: CASSPRESGGHGGELFF.

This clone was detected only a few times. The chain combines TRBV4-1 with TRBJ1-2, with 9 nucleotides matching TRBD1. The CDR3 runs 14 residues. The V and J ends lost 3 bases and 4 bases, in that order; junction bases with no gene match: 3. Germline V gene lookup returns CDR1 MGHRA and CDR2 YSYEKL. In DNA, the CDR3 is TGCGCCAGCAGCCACGTGGGACAGGGCTATGGCTACACCTTC. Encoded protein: CASSHVGQGYGYTF.

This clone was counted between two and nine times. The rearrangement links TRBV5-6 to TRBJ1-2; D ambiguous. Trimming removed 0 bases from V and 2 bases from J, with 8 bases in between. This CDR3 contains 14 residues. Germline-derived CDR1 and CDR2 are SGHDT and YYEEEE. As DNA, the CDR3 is TGTGCCAGCAGCTTGGTGCCGCCAAACTATGGCTACACCTTC. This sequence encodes CASSLVPPNYGYTF.

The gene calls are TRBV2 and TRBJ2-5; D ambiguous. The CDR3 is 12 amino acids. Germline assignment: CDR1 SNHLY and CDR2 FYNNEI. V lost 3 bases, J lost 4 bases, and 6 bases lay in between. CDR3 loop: CASSELVETQYF. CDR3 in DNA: TGTGCCAGCAGTGAGTTAGTAGAGACCCAGTACTTC.

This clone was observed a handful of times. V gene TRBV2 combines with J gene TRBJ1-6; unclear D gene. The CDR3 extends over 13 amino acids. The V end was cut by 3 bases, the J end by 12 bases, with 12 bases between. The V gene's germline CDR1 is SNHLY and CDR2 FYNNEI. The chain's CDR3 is CASSDQMDEPLHF. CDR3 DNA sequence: TGTGCCAGCAGTGACCAGATGGACGAACCCCTCCACTTT.

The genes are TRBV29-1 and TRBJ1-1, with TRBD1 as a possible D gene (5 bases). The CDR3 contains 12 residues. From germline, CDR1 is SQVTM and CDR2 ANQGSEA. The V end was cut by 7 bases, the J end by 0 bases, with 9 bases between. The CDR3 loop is CSGGLLNTEAFF. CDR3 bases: TGCAGCGGGGGACTTCTGAACACTGAAGCTTTCTTT.

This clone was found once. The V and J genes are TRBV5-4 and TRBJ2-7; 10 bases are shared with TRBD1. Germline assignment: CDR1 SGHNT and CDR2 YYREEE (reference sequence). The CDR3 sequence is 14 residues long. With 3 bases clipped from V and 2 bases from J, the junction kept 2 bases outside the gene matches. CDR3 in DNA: TGTGCCAGCAGCTCCGACAGGGGGCCCTACGAGCAGTACTTC. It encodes CASSSDRGPYEQYF.

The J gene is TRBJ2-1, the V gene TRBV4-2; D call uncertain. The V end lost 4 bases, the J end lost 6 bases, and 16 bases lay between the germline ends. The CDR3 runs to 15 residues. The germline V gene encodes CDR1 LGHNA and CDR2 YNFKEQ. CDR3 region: CASSRTLVGFNEQFF. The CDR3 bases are TGTGCCAGCAGCCGGACCCTGGTAGGGTTCAATGAGCAGTTCTTC.

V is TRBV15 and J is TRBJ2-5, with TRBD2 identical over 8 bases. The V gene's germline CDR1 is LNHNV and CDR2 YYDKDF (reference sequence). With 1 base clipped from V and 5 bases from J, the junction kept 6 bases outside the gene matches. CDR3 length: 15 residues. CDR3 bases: TGTGCCACCAGCAGAGGGACTAGCCGGGAGGAGACCCAGTACTTC. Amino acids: CATSRGTSREETQYF.

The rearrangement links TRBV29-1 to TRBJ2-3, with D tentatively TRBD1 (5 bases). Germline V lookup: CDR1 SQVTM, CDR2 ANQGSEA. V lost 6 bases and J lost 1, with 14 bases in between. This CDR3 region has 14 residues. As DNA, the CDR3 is TGCAGCGTCGGCAAGGGGATGGGCACAGATACGCAGTATTTT. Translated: CSVGKGMGTDTQYF.

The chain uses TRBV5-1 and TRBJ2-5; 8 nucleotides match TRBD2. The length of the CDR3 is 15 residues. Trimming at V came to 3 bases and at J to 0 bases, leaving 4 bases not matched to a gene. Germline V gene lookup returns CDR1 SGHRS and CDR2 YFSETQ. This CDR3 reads CASSYAGGDQETQYF. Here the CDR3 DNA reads TGCGCCAGCAGCTATGCGGGGGGTGACCAAGAGACCCAGTACTTC.

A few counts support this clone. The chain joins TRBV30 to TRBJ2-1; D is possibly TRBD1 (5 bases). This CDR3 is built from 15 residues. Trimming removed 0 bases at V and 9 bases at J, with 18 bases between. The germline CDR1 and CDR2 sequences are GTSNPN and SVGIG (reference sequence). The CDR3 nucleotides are TGTGCCTGGAGTGTAACCAGGGCCTTCCTCCCTGAGCAGTTCTTC. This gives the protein CAWSVTRAFLPEQFF.

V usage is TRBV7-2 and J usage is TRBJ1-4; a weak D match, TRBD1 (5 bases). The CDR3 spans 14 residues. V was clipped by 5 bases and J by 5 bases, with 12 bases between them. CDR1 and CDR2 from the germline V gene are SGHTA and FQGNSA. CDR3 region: CASSNRGQNEKLFF. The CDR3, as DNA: TGTGCCAGCAGCAACCGGGGCCAAAATGAAAAACTGTTTTTT.

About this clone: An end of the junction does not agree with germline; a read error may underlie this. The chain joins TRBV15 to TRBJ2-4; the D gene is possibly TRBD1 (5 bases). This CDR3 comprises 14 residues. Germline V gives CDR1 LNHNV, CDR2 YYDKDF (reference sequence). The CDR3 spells CATSRDSQGRSQVF. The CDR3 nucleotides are TGTGCCACCAGCAGAGATAGCCAGGGCAGGTCTCAGGTCTTC. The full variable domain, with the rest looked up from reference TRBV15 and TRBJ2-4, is DAMVIQNPRYQVTQFGKPVTLSCSQTLNHNVMYWYQQKSSQAPKLLFHYYDKDFNNEADTPDNFQSRRPNTSFCFLDIRSPGLGDTAMYLCATSRDSQGRSQVFGAGTRLSVL.

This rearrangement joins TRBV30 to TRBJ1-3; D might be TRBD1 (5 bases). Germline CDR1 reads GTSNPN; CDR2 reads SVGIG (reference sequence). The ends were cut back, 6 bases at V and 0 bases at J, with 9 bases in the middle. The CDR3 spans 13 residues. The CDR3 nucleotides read TGTGCCTGTCTACAGGTCTCTGGAAACACCATATATTTT. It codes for CACLQVSGNTIYF.

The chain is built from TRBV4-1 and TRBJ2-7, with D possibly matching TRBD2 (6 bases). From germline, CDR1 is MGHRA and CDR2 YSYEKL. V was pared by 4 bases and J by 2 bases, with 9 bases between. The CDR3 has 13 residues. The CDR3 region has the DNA TGCGCCAGCAGCCGAGGAGGGCCCTACGAGCAGTACTTC. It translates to CASSRGGPYEQYF.

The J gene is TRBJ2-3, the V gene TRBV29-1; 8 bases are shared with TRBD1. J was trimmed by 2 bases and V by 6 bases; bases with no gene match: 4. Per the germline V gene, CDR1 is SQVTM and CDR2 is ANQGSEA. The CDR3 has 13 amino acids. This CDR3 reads CSVRDRYTDTQYF. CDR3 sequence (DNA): TGCAGCGTCCGGGACAGGTACACAGATACGCAGTATTTT.

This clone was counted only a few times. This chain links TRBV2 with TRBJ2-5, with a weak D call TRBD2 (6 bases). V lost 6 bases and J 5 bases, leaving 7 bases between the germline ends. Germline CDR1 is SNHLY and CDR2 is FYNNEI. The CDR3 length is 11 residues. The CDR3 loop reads CASSAGETQYF. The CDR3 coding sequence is TGTGCCAGCAGCGCGGGGGAGACCCAGTACTTC.

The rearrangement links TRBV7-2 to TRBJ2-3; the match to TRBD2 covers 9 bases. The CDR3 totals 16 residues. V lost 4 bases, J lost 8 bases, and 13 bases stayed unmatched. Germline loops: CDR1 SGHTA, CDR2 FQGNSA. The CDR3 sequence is CASSSGLAGRVVTQYF. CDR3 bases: TGTGCCAGCAGCTCCGGTCTAGCGGGGCGGGTAGTTACGCAGTATTTT.

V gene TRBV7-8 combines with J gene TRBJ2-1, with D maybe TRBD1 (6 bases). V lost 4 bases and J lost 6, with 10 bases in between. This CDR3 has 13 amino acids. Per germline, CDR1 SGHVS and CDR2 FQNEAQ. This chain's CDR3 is CASSSVTGNEQFF. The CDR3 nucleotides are TGTGCCAGCAGCTCCGTGACAGGCAATGAGCAGTTCTTC.

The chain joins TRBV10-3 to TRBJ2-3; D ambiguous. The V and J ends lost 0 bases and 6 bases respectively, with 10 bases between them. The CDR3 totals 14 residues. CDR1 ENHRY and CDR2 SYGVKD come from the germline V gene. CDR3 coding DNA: TGTGCCATCAGTGAGTCGTTAGGGCCTGATACGCAGTATTTT. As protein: CAISESLGPDTQYF.

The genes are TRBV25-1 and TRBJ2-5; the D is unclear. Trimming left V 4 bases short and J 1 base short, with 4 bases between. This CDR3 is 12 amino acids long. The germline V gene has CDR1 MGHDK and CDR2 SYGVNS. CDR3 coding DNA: TGTGCCAGCAGTGGAGTCCAAGAGACCCAGTACTTC. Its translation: CASSGVQETQYF.

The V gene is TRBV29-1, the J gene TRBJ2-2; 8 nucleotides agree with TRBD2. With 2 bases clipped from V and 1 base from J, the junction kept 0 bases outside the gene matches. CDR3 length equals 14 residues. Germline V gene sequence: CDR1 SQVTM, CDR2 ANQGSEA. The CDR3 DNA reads TGCAGCGTTGAAAGCGGGGGGAACACCGGGGAGCTGTTTTTT. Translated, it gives CSVESGGNTGELFF.

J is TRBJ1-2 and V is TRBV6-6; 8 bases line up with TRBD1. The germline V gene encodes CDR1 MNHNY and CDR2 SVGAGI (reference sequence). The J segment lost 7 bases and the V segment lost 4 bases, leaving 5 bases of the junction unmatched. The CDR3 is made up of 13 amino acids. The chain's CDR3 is CASSFGQGGGYTF. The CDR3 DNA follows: TGTGCCAGCAGTTTCGGACAGGGCGGTGGCTACACCTTC.

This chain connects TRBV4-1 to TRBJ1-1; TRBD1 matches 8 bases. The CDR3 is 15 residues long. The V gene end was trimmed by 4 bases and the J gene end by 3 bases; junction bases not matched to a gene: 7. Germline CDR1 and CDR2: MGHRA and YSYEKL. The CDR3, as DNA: TGCGCCAGCAGCCGTCAGGACAGGGAGCACACTGAAGCTTTCTTT. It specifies CASSRQDREHTEAFF.